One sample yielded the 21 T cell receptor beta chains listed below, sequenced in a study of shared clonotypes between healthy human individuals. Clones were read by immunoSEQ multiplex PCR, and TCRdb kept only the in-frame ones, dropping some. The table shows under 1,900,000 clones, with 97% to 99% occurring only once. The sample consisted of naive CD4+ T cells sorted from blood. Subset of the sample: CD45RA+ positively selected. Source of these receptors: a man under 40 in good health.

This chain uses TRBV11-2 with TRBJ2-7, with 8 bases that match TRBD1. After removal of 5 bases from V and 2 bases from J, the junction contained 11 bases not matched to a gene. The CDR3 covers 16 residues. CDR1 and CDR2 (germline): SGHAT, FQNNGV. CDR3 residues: CASSQLRGQGPYEQYF. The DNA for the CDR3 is TGTGCCAGCAGCCAACTTCGAGGACAGGGACCCTACGAGCAGTACTTC.

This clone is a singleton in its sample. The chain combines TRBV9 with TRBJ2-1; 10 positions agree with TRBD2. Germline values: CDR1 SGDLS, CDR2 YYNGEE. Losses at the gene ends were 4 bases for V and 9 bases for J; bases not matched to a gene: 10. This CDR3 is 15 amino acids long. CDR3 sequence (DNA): TGTGCCAGCAGCCCGGGAGCGGGAGGGCCGGCTGAGCAGTTCTTC. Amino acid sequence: CASSPGAGGPAEQFF.

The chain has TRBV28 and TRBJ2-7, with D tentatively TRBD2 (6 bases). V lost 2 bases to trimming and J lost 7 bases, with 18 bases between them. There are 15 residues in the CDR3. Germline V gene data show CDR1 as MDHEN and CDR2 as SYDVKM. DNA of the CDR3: TGTGCCAGCAGTTTACCAGCGGGTTCAGGGAGGGAGCAGTACTTC. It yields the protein CASSLPAGSGREQYF. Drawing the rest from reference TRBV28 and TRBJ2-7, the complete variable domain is DVKVTQSSRYLVKRTGEKVFLECVQDMDHENMFWYRQDPGLGLRLIYFSYDVKMKEKGDIPEGYSVSREKKERFSLILESASTNQTSMYLCASSLPAGSGREQYFGPGTRLTVT.

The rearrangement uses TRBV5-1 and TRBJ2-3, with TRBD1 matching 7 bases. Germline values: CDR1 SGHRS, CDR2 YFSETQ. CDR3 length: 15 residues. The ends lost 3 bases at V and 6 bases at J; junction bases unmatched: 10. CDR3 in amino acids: CASSSGQVGDDTQYF. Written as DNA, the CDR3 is TGCGCCAGCAGCTCAGGACAGGTTGGGGATGATACGCAGTATTTT.

This CDR3 reads CASSEARFSGTYNEQFF. CDR3 nucleotide sequence: TGTGCCAGCAGTGAAGCGAGATTTTCTGGGACCTACAATGAGCAGTTCTTC. The chain uses TRBV2 and TRBJ2-1, with D unresolved. V was shortened by 0 bases and J by 2 bases, with 14 bases between the two germline ends. In germline, CDR1 is SNHLY, CDR2 FYNNEI. The CDR3 consists of 17 residues.

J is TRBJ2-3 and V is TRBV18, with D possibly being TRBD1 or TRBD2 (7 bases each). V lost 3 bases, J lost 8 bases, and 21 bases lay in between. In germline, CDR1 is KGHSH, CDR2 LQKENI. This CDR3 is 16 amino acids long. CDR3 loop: CASSPPWGGGMFTQYF. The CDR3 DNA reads TGTGCCAGCTCACCCCCCTGGGGAGGGGGCATGTTTACGCAGTATTTT.

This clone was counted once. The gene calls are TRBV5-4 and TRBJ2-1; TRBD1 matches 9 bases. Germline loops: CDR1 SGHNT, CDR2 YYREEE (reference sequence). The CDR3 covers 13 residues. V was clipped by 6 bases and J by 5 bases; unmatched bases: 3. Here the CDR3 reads CASTDRGNNEQFF. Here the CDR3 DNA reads TGTGCCAGCACCGACAGGGGGAACAATGAGCAGTTCTTC.

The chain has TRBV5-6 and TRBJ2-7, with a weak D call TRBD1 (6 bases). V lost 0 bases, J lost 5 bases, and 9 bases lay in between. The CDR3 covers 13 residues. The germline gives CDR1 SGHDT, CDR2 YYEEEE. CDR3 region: CASSLGGPDEQYF. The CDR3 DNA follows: TGTGCCAGCAGCTTGGGGGGGCCCGACGAGCAGTACTTC.

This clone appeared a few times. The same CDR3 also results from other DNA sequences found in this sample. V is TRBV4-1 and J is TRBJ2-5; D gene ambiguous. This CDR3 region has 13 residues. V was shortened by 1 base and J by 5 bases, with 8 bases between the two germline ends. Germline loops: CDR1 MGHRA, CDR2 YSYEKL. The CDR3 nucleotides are TGCGCCAGCAGCCAAGTGTTTGGGGAGACCCAGTACTTC. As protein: CASSQVFGETQYF.

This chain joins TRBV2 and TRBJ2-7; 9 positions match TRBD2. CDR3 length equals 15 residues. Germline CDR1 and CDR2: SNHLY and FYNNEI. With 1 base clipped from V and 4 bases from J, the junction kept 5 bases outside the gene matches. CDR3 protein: CASSEVLAGIYEQYF. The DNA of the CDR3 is TGTGCCAGCAGTGAAGTCCTAGCGGGAATTTACGAGCAGTACTTC.

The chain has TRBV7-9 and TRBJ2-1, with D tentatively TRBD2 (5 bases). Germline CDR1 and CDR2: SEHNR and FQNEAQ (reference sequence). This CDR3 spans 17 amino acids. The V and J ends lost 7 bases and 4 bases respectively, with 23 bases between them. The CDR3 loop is CASTDVSASFLYNEQFF. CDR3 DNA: TGTGCCAGCACCGACGTTAGCGCGAGTTTCCTTTACAATGAGCAGTTCTTC.

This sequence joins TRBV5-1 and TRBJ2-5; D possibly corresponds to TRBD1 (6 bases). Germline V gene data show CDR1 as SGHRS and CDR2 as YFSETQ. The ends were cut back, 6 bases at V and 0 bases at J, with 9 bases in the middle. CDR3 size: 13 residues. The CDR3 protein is CASNKGDQETQYF. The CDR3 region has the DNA TGCGCCAGCAATAAGGGGGACCAAGAGACCCAGTACTTC.

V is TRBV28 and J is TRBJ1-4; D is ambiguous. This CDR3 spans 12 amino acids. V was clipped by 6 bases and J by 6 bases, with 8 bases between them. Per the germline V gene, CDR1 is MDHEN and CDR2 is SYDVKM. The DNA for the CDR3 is TGTGCCAGCAGGTTGAGGGATGAAAAACTGTTTTTT. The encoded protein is CASRLRDEKLFF.

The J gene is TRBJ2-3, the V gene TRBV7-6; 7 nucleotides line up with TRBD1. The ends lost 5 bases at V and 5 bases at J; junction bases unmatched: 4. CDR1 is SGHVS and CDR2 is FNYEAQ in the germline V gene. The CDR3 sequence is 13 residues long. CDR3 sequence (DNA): TGTGCCAGCAGCCAACAGGGGAGAGATACGCAGTATTTT. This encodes CASSQQGRDTQYF. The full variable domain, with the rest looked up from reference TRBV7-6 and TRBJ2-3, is GAGVSQSPRYKVTKRGQDVALRCDPISGHVSLYWYRQALGQGPEFLTYFNYEAQQDKSGLPNDRFSAERPEGSISTLTIQRTEQRDSAMYRCASSQQGRDTQYFGPGTRLTVL.

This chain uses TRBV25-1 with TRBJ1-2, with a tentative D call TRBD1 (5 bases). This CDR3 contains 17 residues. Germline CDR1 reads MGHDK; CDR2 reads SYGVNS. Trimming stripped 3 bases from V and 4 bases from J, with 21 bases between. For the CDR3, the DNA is TGTGCCAGCAGTGACTCCGCCTGGGACGCCTCATTCTATGGCTACACCTTC. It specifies CASSDSAWDASFYGYTF.

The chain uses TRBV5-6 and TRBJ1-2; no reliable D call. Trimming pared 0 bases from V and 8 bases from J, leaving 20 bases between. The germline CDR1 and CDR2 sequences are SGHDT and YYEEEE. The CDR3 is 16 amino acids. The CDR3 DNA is TGTGCCAGCAGCTTGGATTCCCGGACGGTTTCGGGAGGCTACACCTTC. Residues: CASSLDSRTVSGGYTF.

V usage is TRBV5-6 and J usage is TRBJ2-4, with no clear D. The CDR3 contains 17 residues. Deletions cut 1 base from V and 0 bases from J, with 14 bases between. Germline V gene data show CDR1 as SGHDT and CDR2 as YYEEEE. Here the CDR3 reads CASSLRWASIAKNIQYF. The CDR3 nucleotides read TGTGCCAGCAGCTTGAGGTGGGCCTCCATAGCCAAAAACATTCAGTACTTC.

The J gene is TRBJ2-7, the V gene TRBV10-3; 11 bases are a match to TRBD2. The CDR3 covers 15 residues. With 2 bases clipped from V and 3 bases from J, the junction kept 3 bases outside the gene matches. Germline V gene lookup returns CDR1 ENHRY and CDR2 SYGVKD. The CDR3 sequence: CAISEVAGGYYEQYF. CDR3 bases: TGTGCCATCAGTGAGGTAGCGGGAGGGTACTACGAGCAGTACTTC.

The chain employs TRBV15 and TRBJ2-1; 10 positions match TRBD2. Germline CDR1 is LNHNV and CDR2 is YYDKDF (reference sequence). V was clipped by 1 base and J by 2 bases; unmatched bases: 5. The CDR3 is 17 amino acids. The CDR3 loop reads CATSRGPGLAPYNEQFF. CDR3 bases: TGTGCCACCAGCAGAGGGCCGGGACTAGCGCCCTACAATGAGCAGTTCTTC.

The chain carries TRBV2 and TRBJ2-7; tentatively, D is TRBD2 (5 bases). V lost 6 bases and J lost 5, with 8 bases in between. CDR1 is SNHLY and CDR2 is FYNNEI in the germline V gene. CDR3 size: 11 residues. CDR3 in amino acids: CASSGVDEQYF. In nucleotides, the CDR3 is TGTGCCAGCAGCGGGGTGGACGAGCAGTACTTC.

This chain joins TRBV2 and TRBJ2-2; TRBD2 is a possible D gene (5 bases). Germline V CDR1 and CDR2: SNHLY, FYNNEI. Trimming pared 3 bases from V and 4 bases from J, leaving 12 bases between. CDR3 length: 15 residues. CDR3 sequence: CASSESLAFTGELFF. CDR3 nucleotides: TGTGCCAGCAGTGAGAGTCTAGCATTCACCGGGGAGCTGTTTTTT.